This T cell receptor beta chain was documented in a study of T cells in Graves' hyperthyroidism and ophthalmopathy. Hyperthyroidism of Graves' type that showed no ophthalmopathy progression within 18 months was stable. From RNA transcripts, TCR beta CDR3 regions were amplified. The primer set for the first-round RT-PCR of the TCR CDR3 was HTBI. TCRdb reanalysed the multiplex PCR reads using MiXCR and keeps one entry per CDR3 protein. The repertoire holds approximately 610,000 distinct CDR3 sequences, with roughly 17% as singletons. In its sample, this clonotype was seen a few times. Its antigen is currently unknown. The study's findings and limits: Separation of ophthalmopathy from stable hyperthyroidism was achieved by a 13 V-J model. The majority of expanded thyroid clonotypes above 0.001 also appeared in blood.

In germline, CDR1 is MNHNS, CDR2 SASEGT. The J segment lost 7 bases and the V segment lost 5 bases, leaving 7 bases of the junction unmatched. This CDR3 has 14 residues. Sequenced sample: blood. The rearrangement links TRBV6-1 to TRBJ1-2, with 10 bases aligning to TRBD1. The sequence came from a woman under 30 with Graves' hyperthyroidism. The CDR3 DNA follows: TGTGCCAGCAGTTTGGGACAGGGGTTGGCTGGCTACACCTTC. Its translation is CASSLGQGLAGYTF.